The present TCR beta chain was sequenced within a study of CD8+CD57+ T cells in acquired aplastic anemia. Sequencing involved patients with CD8+CD57+ cell expansion previously shown by flow cytometry. Germline lookup yields CDR1 SNHLY and CDR2 FYNNEI. V was cut by 3 bases and J by 2 bases, with 12 bases left in between. The CDR3 sequence is 15 residues long. Investigators profiled TCR beta VDJ and CDR3 from genomic DNA template. From the reads, TCRdb called clonotypes with MiXCR, one entry per CDR3 protein. The table shows over 150,000 distinct CDR3 sequences, with about two thirds occurring only once.

The receptor comes from a human donor with aplastic anemia. J is TRBJ2-3 and V is TRBV2; D is ambiguous. Sequencing was done on a sample of sorted CD4+, CD8+, or CD8+CD57+ T cells (not recorded which) from PBMCs. Here the CDR3 reads CASSDFGPSTDTQYF. CDR3 bases: TGTGCCAGCAGTGATTTTGGTCCGTCCACAGATACGCAGTATTTT. The entire variable domain, with the rest obtained from reference TRBV2 and TRBJ2-3, is as follows: EPEVTQTPSHQVTQMGQEVILRCVPISNHLYFYWYRQILGQKVEFLVSFYNNEISEKSEIFDDQFSVERPDGSNFTLKIRSTKLEDSAMYFCASSDFGPSTDTQYFGPGTRLTVL.